This T cell receptor (beta chain) was observed in a study of blood T cell repertoires in COVID-19. Method: immunoSEQ multiplex PCR; TCRdb's copy keeps in-frame clones and lacks some. Among roughly 150,000 clones listed, about 84% were seen once. The clonotype comes from a woman in her forties or fifties with acute or convalescent COVID-19. Material for sequencing was peripheral blood.

In DNA form, the CDR3 reads TGTGCCAGTACCAAAGATCTGGGAGCAGCTGAAAAACTGTTTTTT. It is translated as CASTKDLGAAEKLFF. The chain combines TRBV19 with TRBJ1-4; D remains ambiguous. This CDR3 contains 15 residues. The germline V gene has CDR1 LNHDA and CDR2 SQIVND (reference sequence). Deletions cut 7 bases from V and 7 bases from J, with 19 bases between. The entire variable domain, with the rest obtained from reference TRBV19 and TRBJ1-4, is as follows: DGGITQSPKYLFRKEGQNVTLSCEQNLNHDAMYWYRQDPGQGLRLIYYSQIVNDFQKGDIAEGYSVSREKKESFPLTVTSAQKNPTAFYLCASTKDLGAAEKLFFGSGTQLSVL.